Each of the 10 T cell receptor beta chains below was sequenced from the same sample in a study of blood T cells in healthy people across ages. The second PCR ran about 6 to 11 cycles with a sample-barcoded 5' primer and J-beta primers. TCRdb redid the calling of the 5' RACE reads with MiXCR, one entry per CDR3 protein. The sample records 890,000 or so distinct CDR3 sequences, around 68% being singletons. Sequences were obtained from blood. The receptors stem from a man younger than 40 in good health.

The V and J genes are TRBV29-1 and TRBJ1-5; D is unclear. Trimming left V 4 bases short and J 2 bases short, with 12 bases between. Germline-derived CDR1 and CDR2 are SQVTM and ANQGSEA. The CDR3 runs to 14 residues. The CDR3 reads CSVAEVGRNQPQHF. The CDR3 bases are TGCAGCGTTGCTGAGGTTGGGCGCAATCAGCCCCAGCATTTT. Combining the CDR3 with reference TRBV29-1 and TRBJ1-5 gives the whole variable domain SAVISQKPSRDICQRGTSLTIQCQVDSQVTMMFWYRQQPGQSLTLIATANQGSEATYESGFVIDKFPISRPNLTFSTLTVSNMSPEDSSIYLCSVAEVGRNQPQHFGDGTRLSIL.

This clonotype has a handful of counts. CDR3 protein: CASGPARAAQYF. For the CDR3, the DNA is TGTGCCAGCGGCCCTGCCAGAGCCGCGCAGTACTTC. This rearrangement joins TRBV7-2 to TRBJ2-7; D is unresolved. V dropped 8 bases and J dropped 9 bases, with 17 bases sitting between them. The CDR3 consists of 12 residues. The germline gives CDR1 SGHTA, CDR2 FQGNSA.

In DNA form, the CDR3 reads TGTGCCAGCATGGACAGGGGATATGATGAGCAGTTCTTC. Amino acids: CASMDRGYDEQFF. The V and J genes are TRBV2 and TRBJ2-1; 9 bases align to TRBD1. The V and J ends lost 7 bases and 8 bases, in that order; junction bases with no gene match: 6. Germline-derived CDR1 and CDR2 are SNHLY and FYNNEI. The CDR3 has 13 amino acids.

A few counts support this clonotype. This chain links TRBV7-9 with TRBJ2-7; 8 nucleotides line up with TRBD1. There are 16 residues in the CDR3. Germline V gives CDR1 SEHNR, CDR2 FQNEAQ (reference sequence). After removal of 5 bases from V and 2 bases from J, the junction contained 11 bases not matched to a gene. CDR3 protein: CASSLPKTGATYEQYF. The CDR3 DNA follows: TGTGCCAGCAGCCTCCCAAAGACAGGGGCGACCTACGAGCAGTACTTC. The whole variable domain, filled in from reference TRBV7-9 and TRBJ2-7, reads DTGVSQNPRHKITKRGQNVTFRCDPISEHNRLYWYRQTLGQGPEFLTYFQNEAQLEKSRLLSDRFSAERPKGSFSTLEIQRTEQGDSAMYLCASSLPKTGATYEQYFGPGTRLTVT.

This rearrangement joins TRBV25-1 to TRBJ2-1; TRBD2 matches 11 bases. V was pared by 2 bases and J by 7 bases, with 13 bases of the junction left unmatched. From germline, CDR1 is MGHDK and CDR2 SYGVNS. This CDR3 is 18 amino acids long. CDR3 in DNA: TGTGCCAGCAGTGAAGAGCCCGTAGCGGGGGGGCCGTGGAATGAGCAGTTCTTC. Residues: CASSEEPVAGGPWNEQFF.

The chain recombines TRBV7-3 with TRBJ2-3, with 10 bases that match TRBD2. The CDR3 is 15 residues long. From germline, CDR1 is SGHTA and CDR2 FQGTGA. V shed 3 bases, J shed 4 bases, and the junction held 4 bases outside the gene matches. CDR3 residues: CASSFLAGAPDTQYF. The CDR3 region has the DNA TGTGCCAGCAGCTTCCTAGCGGGAGCCCCAGATACGCAGTATTTT.

This clonotype was picked up one time. CDR3 sequence: CSALLQASISLHF. The CDR3 DNA reads as TGCAGTGCCCTCTTGCAGGCCTCCATTTCCCTCCACTTT. The V gene is TRBV20-1, the J gene TRBJ1-6, with D unclear. This CDR3 spans 13 amino acids. Germline V gives CDR1 DFQATT, CDR2 SNEGSKA (reference sequence). Trimming left V 6 bases short and J 14 bases short, with 20 bases between.

The rearrangement joins TRBV2 to TRBJ2-7, with TRBD2 as a possible D gene (5 bases). This CDR3 has 14 residues. Germline V CDR1 and CDR2: SNHLY, FYNNEI. Trimming removed 2 bases at V and 0 bases at J, with 8 bases between. In DNA, the CDR3 is TGTGCCAGCAGTGAAATGGGGAGCTCCTACGAGCAGTACTTC. Protein product: CASSEMGSSYEQYF.

The rearrangement joins TRBV30 to TRBJ2-7; D is possibly TRBD1 or TRBD2 (5 bases each). The CDR3 consists of 14 residues. The V and J ends lost 1 base and 0 bases respectively, with 10 bases between them. CDR1 is GTSNPN, CDR2 SVGIG, per germline (reference sequence). CDR3 nucleotides: TGTGCCTGGAGTGCGGGACCCAGCTCCTACGAGCAGTACTTC. It is translated as CAWSAGPSSYEQYF.

V gene TRBV2 combines with J gene TRBJ1-2; TRBD1 might be the D (5 bases). Germline V CDR1 and CDR2: SNHLY, FYNNEI. This CDR3 is 13 amino acids long. The ends were cut back, 1 base at V and 5 bases at J, with 8 bases in the middle. For the CDR3, the DNA is TGTGCCAGCAGTGAAGAGGGGACTTATGGCTACACCTTC. Its protein product is CASSEEGTYGYTF.